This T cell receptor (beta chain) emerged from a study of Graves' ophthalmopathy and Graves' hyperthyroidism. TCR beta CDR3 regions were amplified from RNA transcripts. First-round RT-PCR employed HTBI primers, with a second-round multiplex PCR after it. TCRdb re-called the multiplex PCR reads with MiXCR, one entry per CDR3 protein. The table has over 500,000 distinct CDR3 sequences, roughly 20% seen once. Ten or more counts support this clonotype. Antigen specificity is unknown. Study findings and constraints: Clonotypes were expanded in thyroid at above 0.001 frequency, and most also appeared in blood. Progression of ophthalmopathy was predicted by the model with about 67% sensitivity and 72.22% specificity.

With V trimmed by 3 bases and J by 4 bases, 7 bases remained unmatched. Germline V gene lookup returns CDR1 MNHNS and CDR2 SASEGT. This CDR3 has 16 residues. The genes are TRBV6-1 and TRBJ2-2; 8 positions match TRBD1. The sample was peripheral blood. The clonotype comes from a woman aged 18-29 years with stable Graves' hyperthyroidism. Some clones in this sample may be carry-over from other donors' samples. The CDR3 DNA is TGTGCCAGCAGTGATGGACAGGGCTGGACCACCGGGGAGCTGTTTTTT. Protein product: CASSDGQGWTTGELFF.